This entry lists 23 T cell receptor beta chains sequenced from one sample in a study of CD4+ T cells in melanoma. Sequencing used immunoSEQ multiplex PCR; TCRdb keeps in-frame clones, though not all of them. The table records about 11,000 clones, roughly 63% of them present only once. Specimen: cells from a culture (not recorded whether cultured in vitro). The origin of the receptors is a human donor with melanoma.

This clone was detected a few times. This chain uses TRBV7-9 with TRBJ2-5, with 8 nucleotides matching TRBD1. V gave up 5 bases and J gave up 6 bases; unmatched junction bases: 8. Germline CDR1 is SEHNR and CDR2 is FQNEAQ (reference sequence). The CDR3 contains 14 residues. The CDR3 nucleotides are TGTGCCAGCAGCCCGACAGGGGCCGGAAAGACCCAGTACTTC. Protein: CASSPTGAGKTQYF.

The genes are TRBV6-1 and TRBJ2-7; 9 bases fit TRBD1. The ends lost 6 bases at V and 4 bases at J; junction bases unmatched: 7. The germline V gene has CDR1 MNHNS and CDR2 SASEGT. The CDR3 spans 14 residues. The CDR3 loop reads CASRNLGQGYEQYF. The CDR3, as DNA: TGTGCCAGCAGAAACCTAGGACAGGGGTACGAGCAGTACTTC.

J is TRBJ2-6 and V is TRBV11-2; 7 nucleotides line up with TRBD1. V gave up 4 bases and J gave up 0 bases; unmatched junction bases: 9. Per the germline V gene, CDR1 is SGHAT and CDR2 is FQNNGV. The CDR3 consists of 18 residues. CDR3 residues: CASSSPRQGVSGANVLTF. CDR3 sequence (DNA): TGTGCCAGCAGCTCGCCGAGACAGGGCGTCTCTGGGGCCAACGTCCTGACTTTC.

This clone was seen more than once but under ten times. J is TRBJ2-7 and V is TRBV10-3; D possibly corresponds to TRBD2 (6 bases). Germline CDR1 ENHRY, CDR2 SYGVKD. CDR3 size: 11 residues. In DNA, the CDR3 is TGTGCCATCAGTGCCGGAGGGGACTTTAGAGTC. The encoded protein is CAISAGGDFRV.

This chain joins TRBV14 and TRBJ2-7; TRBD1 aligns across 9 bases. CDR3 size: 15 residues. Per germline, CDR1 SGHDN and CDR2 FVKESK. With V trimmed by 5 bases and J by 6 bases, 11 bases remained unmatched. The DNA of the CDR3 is TGTGCCAGCAGCTCCGGGACAGGGATTGGGCCCGAGCAGTACTTC. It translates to CASSSGTGIGPEQYF.

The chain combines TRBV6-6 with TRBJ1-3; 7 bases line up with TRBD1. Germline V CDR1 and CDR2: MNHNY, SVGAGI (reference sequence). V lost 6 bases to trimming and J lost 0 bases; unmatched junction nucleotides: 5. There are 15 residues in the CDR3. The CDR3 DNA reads TGTGCCAGCAGCAGACAGGGCCGCTCTGGAAACACCATATATTTT. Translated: CASSRQGRSGNTIYF.

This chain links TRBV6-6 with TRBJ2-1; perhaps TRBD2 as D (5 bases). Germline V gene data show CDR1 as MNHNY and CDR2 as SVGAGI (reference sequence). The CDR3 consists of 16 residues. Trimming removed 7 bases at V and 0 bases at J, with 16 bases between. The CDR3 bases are TGTGCCAGCAATTCGCGCGGGTCCCTCTCCTACAATGAGCAGTTCTTC. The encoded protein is CASNSRGSLSYNEQFF.

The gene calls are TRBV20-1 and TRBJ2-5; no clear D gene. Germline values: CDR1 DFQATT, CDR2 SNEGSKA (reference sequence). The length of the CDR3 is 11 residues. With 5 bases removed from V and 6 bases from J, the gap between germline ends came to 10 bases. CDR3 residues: CSAPLAKTQYF. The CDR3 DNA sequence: TGCAGTGCTCCCCTGGCGAAGACCCAGTACTTC.

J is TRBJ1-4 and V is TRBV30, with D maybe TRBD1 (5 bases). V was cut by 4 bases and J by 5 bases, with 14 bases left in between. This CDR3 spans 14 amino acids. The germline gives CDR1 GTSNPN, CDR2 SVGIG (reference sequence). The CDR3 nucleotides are TGTGCCTGGACTAGGGGCCGTGGGAATGAAAAACTGTTTTTT. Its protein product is CAWTRGRGNEKLFF.

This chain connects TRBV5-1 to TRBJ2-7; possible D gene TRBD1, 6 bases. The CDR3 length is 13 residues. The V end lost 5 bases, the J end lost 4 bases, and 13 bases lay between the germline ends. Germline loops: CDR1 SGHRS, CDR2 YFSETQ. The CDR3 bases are TGCGCCAGCAGACAGGGTCTAAGTTACGAGCAGTACTTC. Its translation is CASRQGLSYEQYF.

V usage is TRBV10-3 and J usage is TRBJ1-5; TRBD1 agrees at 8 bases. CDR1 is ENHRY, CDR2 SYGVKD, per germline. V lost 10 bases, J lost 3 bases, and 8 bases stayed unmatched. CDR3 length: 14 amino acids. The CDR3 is CATKQGEYNQPQHF. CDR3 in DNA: TGTGCCACAAAACAGGGGGAATACAATCAGCCCCAGCATTTT.

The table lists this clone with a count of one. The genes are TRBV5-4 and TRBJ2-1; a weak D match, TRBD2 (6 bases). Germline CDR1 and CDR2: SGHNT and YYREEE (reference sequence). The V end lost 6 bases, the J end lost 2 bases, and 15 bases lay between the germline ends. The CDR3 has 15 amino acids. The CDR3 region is CASTVPGLAYNEQFF. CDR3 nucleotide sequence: TGTGCCAGCACCGTTCCGGGACTGGCCTACAATGAGCAGTTCTTC. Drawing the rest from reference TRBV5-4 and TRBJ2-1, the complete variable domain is ETGVTQSPTHLIKTRGQQVTLRCSSQSGHNTVSWYQQALGQGPQFIFQYYREEENGRGNFPPRFSGLQFPNYSSELNVNALELDDSALYLCASTVPGLAYNEQFFGPGTRLTVL.

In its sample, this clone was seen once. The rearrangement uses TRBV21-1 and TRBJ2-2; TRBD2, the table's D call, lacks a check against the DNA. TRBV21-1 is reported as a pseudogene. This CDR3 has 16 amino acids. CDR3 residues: CASSPREEGNTGELFF. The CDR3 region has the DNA TGTGCCAGCAGCCCTAGGGAGGAGGGGAACACCGGGGAGCTGTTTTTT.

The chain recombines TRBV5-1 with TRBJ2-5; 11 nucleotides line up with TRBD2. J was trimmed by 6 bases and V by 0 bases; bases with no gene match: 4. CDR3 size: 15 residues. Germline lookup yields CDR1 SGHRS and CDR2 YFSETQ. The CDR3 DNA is TGCGCCAGCAGCTTGGTAGCGGGGGGGCCGAAGACCCAGTACTTC. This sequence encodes CASSLVAGGPKTQYF.

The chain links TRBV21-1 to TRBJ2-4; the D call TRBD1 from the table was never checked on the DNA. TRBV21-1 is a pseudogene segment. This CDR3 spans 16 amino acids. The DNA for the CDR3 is TGTGCCAGCAGCAAAGACAGGGGGCGAGCCAAAAACATTCAGTACTTC. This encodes CASSKDRGRAKNIQYF.

In DNA, the CDR3 is TGCGCCAGCAGCTTGGGTGAGGTAGGAAACACTGAAGCTTTCTTT. Translated, it gives CASSLGEVGNTEAFF. The rearrangement joins TRBV5-1 to TRBJ1-1; D call uncertain. This CDR3 is 15 amino acids long. The V end lost 0 bases, the J end lost 2 bases, and 11 bases lay between the germline ends. Germline V gives CDR1 SGHRS, CDR2 YFSETQ.

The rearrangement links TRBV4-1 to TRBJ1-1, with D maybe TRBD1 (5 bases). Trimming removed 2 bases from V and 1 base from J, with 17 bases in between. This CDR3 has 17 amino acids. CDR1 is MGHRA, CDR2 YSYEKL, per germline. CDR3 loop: CASSQKGLAWGNTEAFF. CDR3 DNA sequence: TGCGCCAGCAGCCAAAAGGGACTCGCCTGGGGGAACACTGAAGCTTTCTTT.

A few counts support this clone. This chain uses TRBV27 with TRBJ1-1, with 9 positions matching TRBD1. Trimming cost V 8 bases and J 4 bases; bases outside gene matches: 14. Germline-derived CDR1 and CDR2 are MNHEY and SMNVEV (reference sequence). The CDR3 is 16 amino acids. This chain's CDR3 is CASSPGDRVRGTEAFF. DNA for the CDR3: TGTGCCAGCTCCCCGGGGGACAGGGTAAGGGGCACTGAAGCTTTCTTT.

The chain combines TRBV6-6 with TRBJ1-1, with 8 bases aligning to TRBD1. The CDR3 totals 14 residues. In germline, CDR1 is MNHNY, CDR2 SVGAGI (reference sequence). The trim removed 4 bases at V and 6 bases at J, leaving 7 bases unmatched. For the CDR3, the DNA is TGTGCCAGCAGTTCCAGACAGGGGCAATCTGAAGCTTTCTTT. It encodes CASSSRQGQSEAFF.

The CDR3 here is CASSPTTQTNQPQHF. The DNA of the CDR3 is TGTGCCAGCTCACCTACCACACAGACCAATCAGCCCCAGCATTTT. The rearrangement joins TRBV18 to TRBJ1-5; no reliable D call. Trimming removed 3 bases from V and 3 bases from J, with 12 bases in between. The CDR3 is 15 amino acids. Per the germline V gene, CDR1 is KGHSH and CDR2 is LQKENI. Filled out from reference TRBV18 and TRBJ1-5, the complete variable domain reads NAGVMQNPRHLVRRRGQEARLRCSPMKGHSHVYWYRQLPEEGLKFMVYLQKENIIDESGMPKERFSAEFPKEGPSILRIQQVVRGDSAAYFCASSPTTQTNQPQHFGDGTRLSIL.

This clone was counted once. CDR3 region: CATSRDLRGARRYEQYF. The DNA for the CDR3 is TGTGCCACCAGCAGAGATCTTCGGGGGGCGCGCAGGTACGAGCAGTACTTC. The rearrangement uses TRBV15 and TRBJ2-7; TRBD2 might be the D (7 bases). This CDR3 has 17 amino acids. The germline V gene has CDR1 LNHNV and CDR2 YYDKDF (reference sequence). The V end lost 0 bases, the J end lost 4 bases, and 19 bases lay between the germline ends.

This chain's CDR3 is CASSLTGVGGYTF. Here the CDR3 DNA reads TGTGCCAGCAGCTTGACAGGGGTGGGCGGCTACACCTTC. The J gene is TRBJ1-2, the V gene TRBV5-5; 7 bases map to TRBD1. V lost 1 base, J lost 8 bases, and 5 bases stayed unmatched. This CDR3 has 13 residues. Germline values: CDR1 SGHKS, CDR2 YYEKEE (reference sequence).

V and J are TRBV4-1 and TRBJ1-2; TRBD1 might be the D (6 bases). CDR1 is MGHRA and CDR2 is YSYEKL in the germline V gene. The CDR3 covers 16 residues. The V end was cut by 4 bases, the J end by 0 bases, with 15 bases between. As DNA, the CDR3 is TGCGCCAGCAGCCGGGCATCAGGACAGACTAACTATGGCTACACCTTC. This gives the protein CASSRASGQTNYGYTF.